Below are 9 T cell receptor beta chains sequenced from a single sample in a study of blood T cell repertoires in COVID-19. Data came from immunoSEQ multiplex PCR; TCRdb stores just in-frame clones and leaves some out. The sample holds around 120,000 clones, less than 90% seen once. Sample: peripheral blood. The source of these receptors is a man aged 65 to 85 who had recovered from COVID-19.

Only a few counts were recorded for this clone. The V gene is TRBV4-1, the J gene TRBJ2-1, with D possibly TRBD1 on 5 matching bases. The CDR3 is 17 residues long. Per germline, CDR1 MGHRA and CDR2 YSYEKL. V was pared by 2 bases and J by 4 bases, with 18 bases between. In DNA form, the CDR3 reads TGCGCCAGCAGCCAACCTTTCTCCCTTTACAGGTACAATGAGCAGTTCTTC. It translates to CASSQPFSLYRYNEQFF.

The rearrangement uses TRBV7-2 and TRBJ1-1; D gene uncertain. Germline V gene sequence: CDR1 SGHTA, CDR2 FQGNSA. V lost 3 bases, J lost 10 bases, and 15 bases lay in between. This CDR3 is 13 amino acids long. The CDR3 sequence: CASSFSGTFGAFF. The CDR3 DNA is TGTGCCAGCAGCTTTTCGGGTACCTTCGGAGCTTTCTTT.

The chain has TRBV29-1 and TRBJ1-2; D not resolved. CDR1 SQVTM and CDR2 ANQGSEA come from the germline V gene. V lost 6 bases to trimming and J lost 6 bases, with 11 bases between them. The CDR3 is 11 residues long. The CDR3 DNA is TGCAGCGTGGGCTCGGAGGATGGCTACACCTTC. Translated: CSVGSEDGYTF.

The CDR3 DNA follows: TGCAGCGTTGACAGTCCCAGGGGAGTGCAGTACTTC. This gives the protein CSVDSPRGVQYF. V usage is TRBV29-1 and J usage is TRBJ2-7, with D possibly matching TRBD1 (6 bases). V lost 3 bases and J lost 9, with 15 bases in between. CDR1 and CDR2 from the germline V gene are SQVTM and ANQGSEA. This CDR3 has 12 amino acids.

This chain joins TRBV7-2 and TRBJ1-1, with 7 bases lining up with TRBD1. The CDR3 covers 15 residues. CDR1 is SGHTA, CDR2 FQGNSA, per germline. Trimming at V came to 3 bases and at J to 4 bases, leaving 8 bases not matched to a gene. CDR3 DNA sequence: TGTGCCAGCAGCTTCAACAGGGGTGGGGGCACTGAAGCTTTCTTT. Its translation is CASSFNRGGGTEAFF.

The gene calls are TRBV30 and TRBJ2-5; 14 nucleotides line up with TRBD2. J lost 5 bases, V lost 3 bases, and 8 bases had no gene match. The CDR3 loop spans 16 amino acids. CDR1 and CDR2 (germline): GTSNPN, SVGIG (reference sequence). Written as DNA, the CDR3 is TGTGCCTGGAGGCCTCGACTAGCGGGGGGGAGGGAGACCCAGTACTTC. It specifies CAWRPRLAGGRETQYF. Complete variable domain (other parts from reference TRBV30 and TRBJ2-5): SQTIHQWPATLVQPVGSPLSLECTVEGTSNPNLYWYRQAAGRGLQLLFYSVGIGQISSEVPQNLSASRPQDRQFILSSKKLLLSDSGFYLCAWRPRLAGGRETQYFGPGTRLLVL.

The chain carries TRBV5-5 and TRBJ1-2; TRBD1 is a possible D gene (6 bases). CDR1 SGHKS and CDR2 YYEKEE come from the germline V gene (reference sequence). The length of the CDR3 is 15 residues. The ends were cut back, 2 bases at V and 4 bases at J, with 15 bases in the middle. In DNA form, the CDR3 reads TGTGCCAGCAGCTTTGGACAGACTTATAGCTATGGCTACACCTTC. Encoded protein: CASSFGQTYSYGYTF.

V is TRBV5-1 and J is TRBJ2-3, with 8 bases matching TRBD1. Germline-derived CDR1 and CDR2 are SGHRS and YFSETQ. V lost 4 bases to trimming and J lost 4 bases; unmatched junction nucleotides: 5. This CDR3 has 14 amino acids. The CDR3 DNA is TGCGCCAGCAGCGTGGGACAGGAATCAGATACGCAGTATTTT. Protein sequence: CASSVGQESDTQYF. Filled out from reference TRBV5-1 and TRBJ2-3, the complete variable domain reads KAGVTQTPRYLIKTRGQQVTLSCSPISGHRSVSWYQQTPGQGLQFLFEYFSETQRNKGNFPGRFSGRQFSNSRSEMNVSTLELGDSALYLCASSVGQESDTQYFGPGTRLTVL.

This sequence joins TRBV12-3 or TRBV12-4 and TRBJ2-7; D may be TRBD1 (6 bases). The CDR3 extends over 11 amino acids. V shed 2 bases and J shed 7 bases, with 6 bases lying between them. Here the CDR3 DNA reads TGTGCCAGCAGTTTAAGGGGGGAGCAGTACTTC. Protein product: CASSLRGEQYF.